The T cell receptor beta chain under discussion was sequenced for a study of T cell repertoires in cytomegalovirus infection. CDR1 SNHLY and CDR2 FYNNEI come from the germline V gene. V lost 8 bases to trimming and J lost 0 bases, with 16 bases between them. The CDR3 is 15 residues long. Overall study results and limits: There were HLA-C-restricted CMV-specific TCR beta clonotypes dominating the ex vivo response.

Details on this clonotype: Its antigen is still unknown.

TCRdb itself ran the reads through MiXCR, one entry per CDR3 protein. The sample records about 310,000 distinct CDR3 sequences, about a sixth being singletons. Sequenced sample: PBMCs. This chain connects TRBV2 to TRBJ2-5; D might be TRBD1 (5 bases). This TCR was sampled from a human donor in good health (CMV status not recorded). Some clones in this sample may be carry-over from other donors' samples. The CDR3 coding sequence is TGTGCCAGCGGCCGGACACCTAACTACCAAGAGACCCAGTACTTC. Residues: CASGRTPNYQETQYF.